Below are 30 T cell receptor beta chains sequenced from a single sample in a study of CD8+ T cells in alopecia areata (dated by TCRdb to 2016 to 2018). The library was built by means of the immunoSEQ multiplex PCR assay. To provide template for TCR sequencing, every sample had RNA extracted and reverse transcribed into cDNA. As stored in TCRdb, this immuneACCESS dataset retains in-frame rearrangements with V and J assigned. A fraction of the clones does not appear; measured against another copy, unresolved V genes explain less than half of the discrepancy, and the remainder lacks a known reason. Counted in this sample were 70,000 or so clones; over 25% of them appeared once. Of the sample, under 15% is held by the ten largest clones. The time point label corresponds to: around 28 days on oral tofacitinib. Read against the paper, the sample's treatment or condition label means: oral pan-JAK inhibitor, 5-10 mg twice daily.

Sample: CD8+ T cells sorted from blood, taken at week 4, from a patient treated with tofacitinib. Source of these receptors: a human donor with alopecia areata.

This rearrangement joins TRBV9 to TRBJ1-1; D remains ambiguous. Germline CDR1 SGDLS, CDR2 YYNGEE. V was trimmed by 4 bases and J by 0 bases, leaving 13 bases between them. CDR3 length equals 15 residues. The CDR3 sequence: CASSLLESLNTEAFF. The CDR3, as DNA: TGTGCCAGCAGCCTACTCGAATCCCTGAACACTGAAGCTTTCTTT.

This clone was counted only a few times. The chain carries TRBV29-1 and TRBJ2-7, with a possible D match to TRBD1 (5 bases). Germline-derived CDR1 and CDR2 are SQVTM and ANQGSEA. The CDR3 sequence is 12 residues long. The V gene lost 4 bases and the J gene lost 1 base, with 8 bases spanning the gap. The CDR3 DNA is TGCAGCGTTGCAGGGCTGTCCTACGAGCAGTACTTC. Its translation: CSVAGLSYEQYF.

The chain is built from TRBV29-1 and TRBJ2-1; D is unresolved. Trimming left V 4 bases short and J 3 bases short, with 16 bases between. This CDR3 has 15 residues. Germline values: CDR1 SQVTM, CDR2 ANQGSEA. CDR3 DNA: TGCAGCGTTGTGTCTGCGGCCCACGGCTACAATGAGCAGTTCTTC. Translation: CSVVSAAHGYNEQFF.

In nucleotides, the CDR3 is TGTGCCAGCAGCCTTACTGGGGCCAACGTCCTGACTTTC. The encoded protein is CASSLTGANVLTF. V gene TRBV11-2 combines with J gene TRBJ2-6; D unclear. CDR1 SGHAT and CDR2 FQNNGV come from the germline V gene. Trimming took 5 bases from V and 2 from J, leaving 4 bases between them. This CDR3 spans 13 amino acids.

This chain connects TRBV4-1 to TRBJ1-2; 7 bases line up with TRBD1. V lost 2 bases to trimming and J lost 10 bases; unmatched junction nucleotides: 4. Per the germline V gene, CDR1 is MGHRA and CDR2 is YSYEKL. This CDR3 has 12 amino acids. The CDR3, as DNA: TGCGCCAGCAGCCAAAGCCAGGGGGACTACACCTTC. Translating it yields CASSQSQGDYTF.

The chain couples TRBV10-3 to TRBJ2-5; D might be TRBD2 (6 bases). Germline V gene lookup returns CDR1 ENHRY and CDR2 SYGVKD. Trimming took off 10 bases at V and 1 base at J, with 22 bases between the two ends. CDR3 length: 16 amino acids. The CDR3 here is CASSQLASVTQETQYF. The DNA for the CDR3 is TGTGCCAGCAGCCAACTAGCTTCGGTCACCCAAGAGACCCAGTACTTC.

This clone was detected a few times. The chain's CDR3 is CASSPGLAGTDTQYF. The DNA of the CDR3 is TGTGCCAGCAGCCCGGGACTAGCGGGCACAGATACGCAGTATTTT. This chain links TRBV5-6 with TRBJ2-3; TRBD2 matches 11 bases. The V gene end was trimmed by 4 bases and the J gene end by 1 base; junction bases not matched to a gene: 2. This CDR3 region has 15 residues. Germline CDR1 SGHDT, CDR2 YYEEEE.

The chain has TRBV29-1 and TRBJ2-3; TRBD2 matches 7 bases. Germline V gene data show CDR1 as SQVTM and CDR2 as ANQGSEA. Trimming at V came to 0 bases and at J to 2 bases, leaving 5 bases not matched to a gene. This CDR3 contains 15 residues. Here the CDR3 reads CSVEEAGSNTDTQYF. The CDR3 DNA is TGCAGCGTTGAAGAAGCGGGATCCAACACAGATACGCAGTATTTT.

A remark on this clone: Other DNA variants within this sample encode the same CDR3. This chain connects TRBV29-1 to TRBJ2-1, with 7 bases aligning to TRBD2. With V trimmed by 3 bases and J by 1 base, 0 bases remained unmatched. CDR3 length: 13 amino acids. Looked up from germline, CDR1 is SQVTM and CDR2 is ANQGSEA. DNA for the CDR3: TGCAGCGTTGAGGGGGGGTCCTACAATGAGCAGTTCTTC. It yields the protein CSVEGGSYNEQFF.

The chain has TRBV7-9 and TRBJ2-1; tentatively, D is TRBD1 (5 bases). The CDR3 is 13 residues long. The germline V gene has CDR1 SEHNR and CDR2 FQNEAQ (reference sequence). With 6 bases removed from V and 6 bases from J, the gap between germline ends came to 12 bases. The CDR3 nucleotides are TGTGCCAGCAGGATGGGTCAGGGCAATGAGCAGTTCTTC. Its translation is CASRMGQGNEQFF.

This chain joins TRBV9 and TRBJ1-2; 7 nucleotides align to TRBD1. Per germline, CDR1 SGDLS and CDR2 YYNGEE. V was clipped by 4 bases and J by 1 base; unmatched bases: 10. CDR3 length equals 16 residues. CDR3 amino acids: CASSTGGTAINYGYTF. DNA of the CDR3: TGTGCCAGCAGCACGGGGGGGACAGCCATTAACTATGGCTACACCTTC.

The genes are TRBV29-1 and TRBJ2-5; D gene ambiguous. V was clipped by 1 base and J by 5 bases, with 2 bases between them. The CDR3 runs to 10 residues. Germline V lookup: CDR1 SQVTM, CDR2 ANQGSEA. DNA for the CDR3: TGCAGCGTTGAAGGCGAGACCCAGTACTTC. This codes for CSVEGETQYF.

The J gene is TRBJ1-1, the V gene TRBV30, with D uncertain. Germline loops: CDR1 GTSNPN, CDR2 SVGIG (reference sequence). Trimming took off 0 bases at V and 1 base at J, with 12 bases between the two ends. The CDR3 sequence is 15 residues long. CDR3 region: CAWSVHGIPNTEAFF. In DNA form, the CDR3 reads TGTGCCTGGAGTGTACATGGCATCCCGAACACTGAAGCTTTCTTT.

The chain has TRBV5-6 and TRBJ2-7; D is unresolved. Trimming removed 3 bases from V and 5 bases from J, with 18 bases in between. This CDR3 is 15 amino acids long. Germline V gene lookup returns CDR1 SGHDT and CDR2 YYEEEE. The CDR3 sequence: CASSSWPYGIHEQYF. DNA for the CDR3: TGTGCCAGCAGCTCGTGGCCTTATGGGATCCACGAGCAGTACTTC.

Turning to this clone: The CDR3 end shows no conserved phenylalanine or tryptophan, and so a read error is likely. The rearrangement joins TRBV29-1 to TRBJ2-2; TRBD1 or TRBD2 may be the D gene (5 bases each). V lost 5 bases and J 5 bases, leaving 15 bases between the germline ends. Germline-derived CDR1 and CDR2 are SQVTM and ANQGSEA. The CDR3 is made up of 14 amino acids. CDR3 residues: CSVPRPGPTGELFL. CDR3 bases: TGCAGCGTTCCCCGCCCGGGGCCAACCGGGGAGCTGTTTTTG.

The chain uses TRBV29-1 and TRBJ2-6, with no clear D. Trimming removed 7 bases at V and 4 bases at J, with 8 bases between. The CDR3 is 12 residues long. The germline V gene encodes CDR1 SQVTM and CDR2 ANQGSEA. The CDR3 region is CSGQTGANVLTF. In DNA form, the CDR3 reads TGCAGCGGCCAGACAGGGGCCAACGTCCTGACTTTC.

The chain couples TRBV30 to TRBJ1-2, with D tentatively TRBD1 (6 bases). Per germline, CDR1 GTSNPN and CDR2 SVGIG (reference sequence). The V end was cut by 6 bases, the J end by 10 bases, with 12 bases between. The CDR3 is made up of 10 amino acids. The CDR3 sequence: CACTGTVYTF. The CDR3 DNA is TGTGCCTGTACAGGGACCGTCTACACCTTC.

This chain joins TRBV28 and TRBJ2-2; D remains ambiguous. Germline CDR1 and CDR2: MDHEN and SYDVKM. This CDR3 is 12 amino acids long. V lost 5 bases and J lost 3, with 4 bases in between. The CDR3 loop reads CASSRDTGELFF. The CDR3 DNA reads TGTGCCAGCAGTAGGGACACCGGGGAGCTGTTTTTT.

The V gene is TRBV11-2, the J gene TRBJ2-7; 9 bases are shared with TRBD1. This CDR3 has 13 amino acids. Per the germline V gene, CDR1 is SGHAT and CDR2 is FQNNGV. J lost 0 bases, V lost 8 bases, and 2 bases had no gene match. As DNA, the CDR3 is TGTGCCAGCGGGACAGGGCTCTCCTACGAGCAGTACTTC. It translates to CASGTGLSYEQYF. Looking up the rest from reference TRBV11-2 and TRBJ2-7 gives the full variable domain: EAGVAQSPRYKIIEKRQSVAFWCNPISGHATLYWYQQILGQGPKLLIQFQNNGVVDDSQLPKDRFSAERLKGVDSTLKIQPAKLEDSAVYLCASGTGLSYEQYFGPGTRLTVT.

The rearrangement uses TRBV25-1 and TRBJ1-2; perhaps TRBD1 as D (6 bases). The CDR3 covers 13 residues. CDR1 is MGHDK, CDR2 SYGVNS, per germline. With 6 bases removed from V and 6 bases from J, the gap between germline ends came to 14 bases. CDR3 DNA sequence: TGTGCCAGCAGGGGGGGCAGGGAGAATGGCTACACCTTC. Translation gives CASRGGRENGYTF.

This rearrangement joins TRBV13 to TRBJ2-5; TRBD1 matches at 8 bases. The DNA matches TRBJ2-7 better at its end, which makes the J call doubtful. This CDR3 spans 15 amino acids. Germline V lookup: CDR1 PRHDT, CDR2 FYEKMQ (reference sequence). CDR3 in amino acids: CASSFPGQGLYEQYF. The CDR3 coding sequence is TGTGCCAGCAGTTTCCCCGGACAGGGCCTCTACGAGCAGTACTTC.

This chain uses TRBV27 with TRBJ2-2; no reliable D call. Trimming removed 8 bases at V and 2 bases at J, with 12 bases between. This CDR3 is built from 14 residues. Germline V gene data show CDR1 as MNHEY and CDR2 as SMNVEV (reference sequence). CDR3 DNA sequence: TGTGCCAGCGAGTTGACTCCTAACACCGGGGAGCTGTTTTTT. Translation gives CASELTPNTGELFF.

A few counts support this clone. J is TRBJ2-7 and V is TRBV4-3, with TRBD1 identical over 7 bases. V trimming: 0 bases; J trimming: 4 bases; junction bases outside the gene matches: 6. Per the germline V gene, CDR1 is LGHNA and CDR2 is YSLEER. This CDR3 spans 15 amino acids. The CDR3 protein is CASSQDPQGTYEQYF. The CDR3 DNA reads as TGCGCCAGCAGCCAAGATCCACAGGGGACGTACGAGCAGTACTTC.

This CDR3 is CASSVGGSPVGYTF. In DNA form, the CDR3 reads TGTGCCAGCAGCGTTGGAGGGTCCCCGGTCGGCTACACCTTC. The rearrangement links TRBV9 to TRBJ1-2; D is uncertain. The germline V and J ends were trimmed by 2 bases and 8 bases, with 16 bases remaining between them. The CDR3 extends over 14 amino acids. CDR1 is SGDLS, CDR2 YYNGEE, per germline.

This chain connects TRBV5-1 to TRBJ2-2; D call uncertain. The length of the CDR3 is 13 residues. Per germline, CDR1 SGHRS and CDR2 YFSETQ. The germline V and J ends were trimmed by 4 bases and 6 bases, with 10 bases remaining between them. In nucleotides, the CDR3 is TGCGCCAGCAGCCTTCCGGTGGCCGGGGAGCTGTTTTTT. Translating it yields CASSLPVAGELFF.

The chain employs TRBV7-6 and TRBJ2-7, with TRBD1 matching 7 bases. Germline-derived CDR1 and CDR2 are SGHVS and FNYEAQ. V lost 5 bases, J lost 5 bases, and 9 bases stayed unmatched. The length of the CDR3 is 14 residues. The CDR3 DNA reads as TGTGCCAGCAGCAATGGACAGGTGGGGGACGAGCAGTACTTC. This translates into CASSNGQVGDEQYF.

This clone was found many times. The chain recombines TRBV4-1 with TRBJ2-1; 7 bases are a match to TRBD2. The V gene end was trimmed by 4 bases and the J gene end by 7 bases; junction bases not matched to a gene: 7. Germline assignment: CDR1 MGHRA and CDR2 YSYEKL. The CDR3 consists of 14 residues. The CDR3 here is CASSPARGGNEQFF. In DNA, the CDR3 is TGCGCCAGCAGCCCTGCCCGGGGAGGGAATGAGCAGTTCTTC.

The J gene is TRBJ2-1, the V gene TRBV6-5; 12 bases map to TRBD2. Per the germline V gene, CDR1 is MNHEY and CDR2 is SVGAGI. Trimming removed 4 bases from V and 10 bases from J; junction bases left unmatched: 5. The CDR3 length is 14 residues. CDR3 amino acids: CASSSRTSGKEQFF. DNA for the CDR3: TGTGCCAGCAGTTCCCGGACTAGCGGGAAGGAGCAGTTCTTC.

The V call is TRBV29-1, the J call TRBJ2-7; D remains unclear. The CDR3 runs 10 residues. The ends were cut back, 4 bases at V and 10 bases at J, with 11 bases in the middle. Germline loops: CDR1 SQVTM, CDR2 ANQGSEA. The CDR3 protein is CSVVVQEQYF. In DNA, the CDR3 is TGCAGCGTTGTCGTTCAGGAACAGTACTTC.

This clone appeared a few times. CDR3 coding DNA: TGCGCCAGCAGCATACGACTTAGGAGGGGGGAGACCCAGTACTTC. It is translated as CASSIRLRRGETQYF. This rearrangement joins TRBV5-1 to TRBJ2-5; either TRBD1 or TRBD2 may fit D (6 bases each). Germline lookup yields CDR1 SGHRS and CDR2 YFSETQ. V gave up 4 bases and J gave up 5 bases, with 18 bases separating them. The CDR3 length is 15 residues.